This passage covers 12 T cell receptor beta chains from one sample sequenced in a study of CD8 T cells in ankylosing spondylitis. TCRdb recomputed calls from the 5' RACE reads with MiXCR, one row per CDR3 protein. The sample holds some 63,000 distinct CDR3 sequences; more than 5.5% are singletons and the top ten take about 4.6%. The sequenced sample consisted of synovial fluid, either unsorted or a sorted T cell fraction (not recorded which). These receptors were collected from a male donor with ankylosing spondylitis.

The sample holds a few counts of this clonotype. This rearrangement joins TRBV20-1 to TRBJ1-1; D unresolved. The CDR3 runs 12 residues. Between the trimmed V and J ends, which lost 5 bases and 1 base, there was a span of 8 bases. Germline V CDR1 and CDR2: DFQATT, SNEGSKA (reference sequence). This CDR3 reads CSAVRQNTEAFF. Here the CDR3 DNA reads TGCAGTGCTGTAAGACAGAACACTGAAGCTTTCTTT.

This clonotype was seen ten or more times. The CDR3 bases are TGTGCCAGCAGCTTCGGGACAGGGTACAATGAGCAGTTCTTC. Translated: CASSFGTGYNEQFF. The chain has TRBV7-6 and TRBJ2-1, with 9 bases matching TRBD1. Germline V gene sequence: CDR1 SGHVS, CDR2 FNYEAQ. V shed 3 bases, J shed 4 bases, and the junction held 1 base outside the gene matches. The CDR3 runs 14 residues.

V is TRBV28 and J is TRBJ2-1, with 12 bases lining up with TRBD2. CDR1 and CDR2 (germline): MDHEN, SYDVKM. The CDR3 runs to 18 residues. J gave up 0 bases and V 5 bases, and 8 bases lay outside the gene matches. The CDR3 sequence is CASSRTSGTLRSYNEQFF. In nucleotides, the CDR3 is TGTGCCAGCAGTCGGACTAGCGGGACCCTTCGCTCCTACAATGAGCAGTTCTTC.

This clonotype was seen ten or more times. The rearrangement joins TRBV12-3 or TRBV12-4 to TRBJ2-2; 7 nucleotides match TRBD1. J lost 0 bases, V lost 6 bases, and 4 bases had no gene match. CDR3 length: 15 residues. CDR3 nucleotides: TGTGCCAGCAGATTCGGACAGGCGAACACCGGGGAGCTGTTTTTT. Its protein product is CASRFGQANTGELFF.

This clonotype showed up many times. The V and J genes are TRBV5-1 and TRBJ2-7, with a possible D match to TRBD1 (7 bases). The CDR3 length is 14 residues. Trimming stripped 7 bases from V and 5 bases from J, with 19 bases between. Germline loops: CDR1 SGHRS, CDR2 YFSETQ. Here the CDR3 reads CASRLGGGENEQYF. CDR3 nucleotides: TGCGCCAGCCGCCTCGGAGGGGGCGAAAACGAGCAGTACTTC.

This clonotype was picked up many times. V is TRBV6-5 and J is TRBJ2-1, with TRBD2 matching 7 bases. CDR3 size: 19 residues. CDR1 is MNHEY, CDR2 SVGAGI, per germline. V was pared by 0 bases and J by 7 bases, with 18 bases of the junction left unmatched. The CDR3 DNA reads TGTGCCAGCAGTTACTCAACTTTAGGACTAGGTCTTTACGGGAATGAGCAGTTCTTC. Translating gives CASSYSTLGLGLYGNEQFF.

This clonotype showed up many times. Written as DNA, the CDR3 is TGTGCCAGCAGCTTAGGAGCGGGGGAAGGGACCCAGTACTTC. Its translation is CASSLGAGEGTQYF. The chain recombines TRBV5-4 with TRBJ2-5; TRBD2 agrees at 8 bases. CDR3 length: 14 amino acids. Germline V lookup: CDR1 SGHNT, CDR2 YYREEE (reference sequence). Trimming took 2 bases from V and 7 from J; bases not matched to a gene: 7.

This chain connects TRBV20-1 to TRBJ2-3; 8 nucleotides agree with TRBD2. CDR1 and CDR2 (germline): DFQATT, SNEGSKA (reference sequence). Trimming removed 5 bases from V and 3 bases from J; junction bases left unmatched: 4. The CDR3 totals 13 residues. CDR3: CSAHPGGTDTQYF. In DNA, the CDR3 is TGCAGTGCTCATCCGGGGGGGACAGATACGCAGTATTTT.

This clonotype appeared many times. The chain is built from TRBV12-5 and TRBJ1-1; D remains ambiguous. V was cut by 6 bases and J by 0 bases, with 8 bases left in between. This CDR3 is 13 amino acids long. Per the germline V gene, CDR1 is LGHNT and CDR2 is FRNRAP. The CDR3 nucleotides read TGTGCTAGTGGCCCAATCGTGAACACTGAAGCTTTCTTT. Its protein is CASGPIVNTEAFF.

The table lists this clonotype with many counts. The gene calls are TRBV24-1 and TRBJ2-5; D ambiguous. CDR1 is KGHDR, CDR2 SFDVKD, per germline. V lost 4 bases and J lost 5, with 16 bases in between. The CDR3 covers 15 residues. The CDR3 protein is CATSEGNTQRETQYF. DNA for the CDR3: TGTGCCACCAGTGAGGGGAACACGCAGAGGGAGACCCAGTACTTC.

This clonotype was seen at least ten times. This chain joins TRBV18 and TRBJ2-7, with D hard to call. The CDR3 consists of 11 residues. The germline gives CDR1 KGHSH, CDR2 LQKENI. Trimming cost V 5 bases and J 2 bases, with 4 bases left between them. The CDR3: CASSSPYEQYF. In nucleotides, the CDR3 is TGTGCCAGCTCATCCCCCTACGAGCAGTACTTC.

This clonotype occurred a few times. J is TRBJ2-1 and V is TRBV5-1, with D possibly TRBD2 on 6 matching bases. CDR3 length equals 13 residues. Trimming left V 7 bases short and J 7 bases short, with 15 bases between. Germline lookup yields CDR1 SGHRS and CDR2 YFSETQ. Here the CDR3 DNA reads TGCGCCAGCCTGGGCGGGAATAGAAATGAGCAGTTCTTC. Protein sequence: CASLGGNRNEQFF. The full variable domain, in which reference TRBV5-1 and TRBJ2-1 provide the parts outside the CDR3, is KAGVTQTPRYLIKTRGQQVTLSCSPISGHRSVSWYQQTPGQGLQFLFEYFSETQRNKGNFPGRFSGRQFSNSRSEMNVSTLELGDSALYLCASLGGNRNEQFFGPGTRLTVL.